Given below is one T cell receptor (beta chain) in context. Its antigen is undetermined. This specimen comes from a study of T cells in localized non-small cell lung cancer. General study results and limits: Among the tissues sampled, uninvolved adjacent lung had the highest T cell clonality, above tumor. An association was observed between higher blood T cell density and longer overall survival. Among the top 100 tumor clones, a median about 57 appeared in adjacent lung.

Assay: immunoSEQ multiplex PCR; the TCRdb copy retains only in-frame clones and omits some. The sample records some 53,000 clones, roughly 85% being singletons. The TCR comes from a male donor aged 60 or over with stage III squamous cell lung carcinoma. The sample in question was peripheral blood, obtained before any cancer treatment.

The CDR3 loop reads CASSVTMLVETQYF. CDR3 bases: TGTGCCAGCAGTGTAACTATGTTGGTAGAGACCCAGTACTTC. The V and J genes are TRBV2 and TRBJ2-5; unclear D gene. The germline V gene encodes CDR1 SNHLY and CDR2 FYNNEI. The germline V and J ends were trimmed by 4 bases and 4 bases, with 13 bases remaining between them. The CDR3 loop spans 14 amino acids.